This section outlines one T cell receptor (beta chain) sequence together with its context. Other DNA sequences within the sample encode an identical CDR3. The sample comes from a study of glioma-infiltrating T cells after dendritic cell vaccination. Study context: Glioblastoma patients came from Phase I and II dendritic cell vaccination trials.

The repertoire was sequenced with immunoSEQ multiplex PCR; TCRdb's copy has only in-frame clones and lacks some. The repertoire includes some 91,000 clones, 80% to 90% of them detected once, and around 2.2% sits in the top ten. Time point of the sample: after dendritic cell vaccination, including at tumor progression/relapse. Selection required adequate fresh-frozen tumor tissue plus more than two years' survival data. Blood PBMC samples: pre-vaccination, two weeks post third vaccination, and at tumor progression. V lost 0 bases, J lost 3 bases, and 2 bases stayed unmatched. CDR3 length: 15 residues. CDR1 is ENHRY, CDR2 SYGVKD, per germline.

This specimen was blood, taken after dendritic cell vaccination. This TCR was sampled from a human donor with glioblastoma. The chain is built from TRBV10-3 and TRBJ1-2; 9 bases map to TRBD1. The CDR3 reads CAISESGQGDYGYTF. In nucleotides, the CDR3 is TGTGCCATCAGTGAGTCGGGACAGGGCGACTATGGCTACACCTTC.